This TCR beta chain was recovered during a study of cytomegalovirus exposure and HLA in healthy donors. Vbeta (60) and Jbeta (13) primers were used in the PCR. The protocol was immunoSEQ multiplex PCR, while the TCRdb copy is restricted to in-frame clones and leaves out a portion. The sample carries approximately 200,000 clones, 65% to 80% recorded once. CDR1 MNHEY and CDR2 SVGAGI come from the germline V gene. CDR3 length equals 15 residues. This clone has more than one count but fewer than ten. The target antigen is unknown. A junction end diverges from the germline sequence, so it may reflect a read error. Study-level points and caveats: Within an earlier analysis, most TCR beta V segments proved productive either about 90% or about 30% of the time. According to the study, around 160 TCR beta chains were cytomegalovirus-associated.

The TCR comes from a man aged 25 to 45 in good health and CMV-seropositive. The rearrangement links TRBV6-5 to TRBJ2-3; 10 nucleotides match TRBD1. Sequencing input: PBMCs. The CDR3 coding sequence is TGTGCCAGCAGTTACACGACAGGGGGCCGGGATAAGCAGTATTTT. Its translation: CASSYTTGGRDKQYF.